The 21 T cell receptor beta chains presented below share a single source sample, sequenced in a study of shared clonotypes between healthy human individuals. Here immunoSEQ multiplex PCR was the method, and the copy in TCRdb shows in-frame clones only, minus some. The sample has roughly 2 million clones, approximately 95% seen once; the top ten hold approximately 0.13%. Material for sequencing was naive CD4+ T cells sorted from blood. Regarding subset: CD45RA+ positively selected. These receptors were collected from a man between 18 and 29 years old in good health.

About this clone: Other nucleotide sequences in the sample specify the same CDR3. This chain links TRBV5-4 with TRBJ2-2; maybe TRBD1 (5 bases). This CDR3 is 15 amino acids long. V was trimmed by 0 bases and J by 1 base, leaving 7 bases between them. CDR1 and CDR2 (germline): SGHNT, YYREEE (reference sequence). CDR3 nucleotide sequence: TGTGCCAGCAGCTTGGGGCAGGGGAACACCGGGGAGCTGTTTTTT. This gives the protein CASSLGQGNTGELFF.

The V gene is TRBV4-1, the J gene TRBJ1-2; no firm D call. The germline CDR1 and CDR2 sequences are MGHRA and YSYEKL. Trimming pared 4 bases from V and 7 bases from J, leaving 16 bases between. This CDR3 spans 14 amino acids. This CDR3 reads CASSPPLTGPGYTF. As DNA, the CDR3 is TGCGCCAGCAGCCCTCCCTTAACGGGCCCTGGCTACACCTTC.

The gene calls are TRBV5-1 and TRBJ2-3; no definite D call. The CDR3 is made up of 14 amino acids. V gave up 4 bases and J gave up 2 bases, with 11 bases separating them. CDR1 is SGHRS, CDR2 YFSETQ, per germline. The CDR3 region has the DNA TGCGCCAGCAGCCTGATACCCGCCACAGATACGCAGTATTTT. Its protein product is CASSLIPATDTQYF.

V is TRBV7-3 and J is TRBJ1-2; maybe TRBD1 (5 bases). Between the trimmed V and J ends, which lost 5 bases and 8 bases, there was a span of 15 bases. Germline V gene data show CDR1 as SGHTA and CDR2 as FQGTGA. This CDR3 comprises 13 residues. The CDR3 sequence: CASSPLGGNGYTF. The CDR3, as DNA: TGTGCCAGCAGCCCCCTCGGGGGGAACGGCTACACCTTC.

The CDR3 nucleotides are TGTGCCAGCTCGAAGGCCGGGCAAGAGACCCAGTACTTC. Protein: CASSKAGQETQYF. The chain employs TRBV18 and TRBJ2-5; D is unresolved. CDR3 length equals 13 residues. Trimming took 6 bases from V and 2 from J, leaving 10 bases between them. CDR1 is KGHSH and CDR2 is LQKENI in the germline V gene.

V is TRBV11-2 and J is TRBJ2-1; TRBD2 matches at 10 bases. Germline V gene data show CDR1 as SGHAT and CDR2 as FQNNGV. The CDR3 loop spans 15 amino acids. V trimming: 4 bases; J trimming: 2 bases; junction bases outside the gene matches: 2. The CDR3 loop is CASSWTSGTYNEQFF. DNA for the CDR3: TGTGCCAGCAGCTGGACTAGCGGTACCTACAATGAGCAGTTCTTC.

The chain recombines TRBV11-2 with TRBJ2-2; 7 bases line up with TRBD1. The CDR3 contains 13 residues. The germline gives CDR1 SGHAT, CDR2 FQNNGV. The ends lost 4 bases at V and 4 bases at J; junction bases unmatched: 0. The CDR3: CASSYRGTGELFF. CDR3 bases: TGTGCCAGCAGCTACAGGGGCACCGGGGAGCTGTTTTTT.

The V call is TRBV4-3, the J call TRBJ2-2, with 12 bases aligning to TRBD2. CDR3 length equals 18 residues. Germline V gene data show CDR1 as LGHNA and CDR2 as YSLEER. Trimming cost V 0 bases and J 2 bases; bases outside gene matches: 4. CDR3 in amino acids: CASSQDTLAGGNTGELFF. The CDR3 DNA is TGCGCCAGCAGCCAAGATACACTAGCGGGGGGAAACACCGGGGAGCTGTTTTTT.

The V gene is TRBV2, the J gene TRBJ2-2, with 7 positions matching TRBD1. The CDR3 is 15 amino acids. The germline gives CDR1 SNHLY, CDR2 FYNNEI. The CDR3 loop is CAAPAGGKLAGELFF. CDR3 coding DNA: TGTGCAGCCCCGGCAGGGGGAAAGTTGGCCGGGGAGCTGTTTTTT.

Comment on this clone: Being one base from a much bigger clone, this may be a read error. The sample carries other DNA sequences with the same CDR3. The chain links TRBV30 to TRBJ1-1; D gene unclear. This CDR3 has 11 residues. Germline CDR1 reads GTSNPN; CDR2 reads SVGIG (reference sequence). CDR3 in amino acids: CAWSVYTEAFF. The CDR3 bases are TGTGCTTGGAGTGTTTACACTGAAGCTTTCTTT.

The rearrangement uses TRBV7-2 and TRBJ2-7; 7 bases are a match to TRBD2. Germline assignment: CDR1 SGHTA and CDR2 FQGNSA. The CDR3 has 18 amino acids. J lost 0 bases, V lost 0 bases, and 11 bases had no gene match. CDR3 DNA: TGTGCCAGCAGCTTAGCGGGAGGGCCCTTTCCCCCCTCCTACGAGCAGTACTTC. Translated, it gives CASSLAGGPFPPSYEQYF. Drawing the rest from reference TRBV7-2 and TRBJ2-7, the complete variable domain is GAGVSQSPSNKVTEKGKDVELRCDPISGHTALYWYRQSLGQGLEFLIYFQGNSAPDKSGLPSDRFSAERTGGSVSTLTIQRTQQEDSAVYLCASSLAGGPFPPSYEQYFGPGTRLTVT.

The chain employs TRBV4-3 and TRBJ1-4; no definite D call. V shed 0 bases and J shed 1 base, with 6 bases lying between them. This CDR3 comprises 15 residues. Looked up from germline, CDR1 is LGHNA and CDR2 is YSLEER. For the CDR3, the DNA is TGCGCCAGCAGCCAAGATTTCAGAACTAATGAAAAACTGTTTTTT. Its protein is CASSQDFRTNEKLFF.

Comments on this clone: This sample also contains other DNA sequences that code for the same CDR3. V usage is TRBV10-3 and J usage is TRBJ2-3; D uncertain. This CDR3 is 11 amino acids long. Germline V gene lookup returns CDR1 ENHRY and CDR2 SYGVKD. Trimming removed 6 bases from V and 3 bases from J, with 4 bases in between. CDR3 protein: CAIRGTDTQYF. The CDR3 DNA is TGTGCCATCAGGGGGACAGATACGCAGTATTTT.

Details on this clone: This clone may be a read error of a much larger clone one base away. CDR3 amino acids: CASSAQGYGYTF. DNA for the CDR3: TGTGCCAGCAGCGCCCAGGGCTATGGCTACACCTTC. The rearrangement links TRBV7-2 to TRBJ1-2; maybe TRBD1 (5 bases). There are 12 residues in the CDR3. CDR1 and CDR2 from the germline V gene are SGHTA and FQGNSA. The V end lost 5 bases, the J end lost 4 bases, and 8 bases lay between the germline ends. Full variable domain (rest looked up from reference TRBV7-2 and TRBJ1-2): GAGVSQSPSNKVTEKGKDVELRCDPISGHTALYWYRQSLGQGLEFLIYFQGNSAPDKSGLPSDRFSAERTGGSVSTLTIQRTQQEDSAVYLCASSAQGYGYTFGSGTRLTVV.

The gene calls are TRBV6-6 and TRBJ2-5; the D gene is possibly TRBD1 (5 bases). Matching the DNA end better, TRBJ2-7 makes the J call doubtful. Looked up from germline, CDR1 is MNHNY and CDR2 is SVGAGI (reference sequence). This CDR3 comprises 13 residues. The CDR3 sequence: CASSYQGSYEQYF. CDR3 sequence (DNA): TGTGCCAGCAGTTACCAGGGTAGCTACGAGCAGTACTTC.

This sequence joins TRBV2 and TRBJ1-2, with 7 bases matching TRBD1. Per the germline V gene, CDR1 is SNHLY and CDR2 is FYNNEI. V was pared by 5 bases and J by 4 bases, with 4 bases of the junction left unmatched. CDR3 length: 13 amino acids. CDR3 protein: CASSRDSLYGYTF. The CDR3 region has the DNA TGTGCCAGCAGTCGGGACAGCCTCTATGGCTACACCTTC.

Details on this clone: Other DNA sequences in this sample translate to the same CDR3. As DNA, the CDR3 is TGTGCCAGCAGGGGGGATGGGGAGACCCAGTACTTC. Protein sequence: CASRGDGETQYF. The V call is TRBV2, the J call TRBJ2-5, with D perhaps being TRBD1 or TRBD2 (5 bases each). CDR3 length equals 12 residues. Per the germline V gene, CDR1 is SNHLY and CDR2 is FYNNEI. V lost 6 bases and J lost 5, with 10 bases in between.

The chain uses TRBV10-3 and TRBJ2-5; D possibly corresponds to TRBD2 (6 bases). The CDR3 runs to 15 residues. Per germline, CDR1 ENHRY and CDR2 SYGVKD. Trimming left V 1 base short and J 3 bases short, with 12 bases between. The CDR3 DNA sequence: TGTGCCATCAGTGAGTTAAAGGGACTCAAAGAGACCCAGTACTTC. Translation: CAISELKGLKETQYF.

The genes are TRBV2 and TRBJ1-1; TRBD1 is a possible D gene (5 bases). Per the germline V gene, CDR1 is SNHLY and CDR2 is FYNNEI. The CDR3 runs to 13 residues. V was shortened by 4 bases and J by 10 bases, with 16 bases between the two germline ends. The CDR3 DNA is TGTGCCAGCAGTGCGGTCAGCGGGGCCGTAGCTTTCTTT. It translates to CASSAVSGAVAFF.

This chain links TRBV18 with TRBJ2-5; D is undetermined. This CDR3 contains 15 residues. The germline gives CDR1 KGHSH, CDR2 LQKENI. V shed 0 bases and J shed 5 bases, with 13 bases lying between them. In DNA, the CDR3 is TGTGCCAGCTCACCACCCCTAGGGTCCGGGGAGACCCAGTACTTC. It is translated as CASSPPLGSGETQYF.

The chain couples TRBV4-1 to TRBJ1-2, with unresolved D. Germline values: CDR1 MGHRA, CDR2 YSYEKL. Deletions cut 2 bases from V and 5 bases from J, with 15 bases between. The CDR3 runs 15 residues. The CDR3, as DNA: TGCGCCAGCAGCCAAAGTGGAACTAAGGATTATGGCTACACCTTC. It specifies CASSQSGTKDYGYTF.